This passage covers 20 T cell receptor beta chains from one sample sequenced in a study of kidney transplant recipient with SARS-CoV-2 infection. TCRdb used MiXCR to reprocess the reads, holding one entry per CDR3 protein. The table includes 200,000 to 300,000 distinct CDR3 sequences, 29% detected once. The source was a blood sample, collected at baseline and on day 111 from a kidney transplant recipient. The receptors derive from a male patient aged 25 to 39 who had COVID-19 and was a kidney transplant recipient. The graft donor may be the source of some T cells.

On this clonotype: This may stem from a read error, because a much larger clone lies one nucleotide away. The chain uses TRBV10-2 and TRBJ2-1; D uncertain. This CDR3 region has 13 residues. Per the germline V gene, CDR1 is WSHSY and CDR2 is SAAADI. CDR3: CANSVVAGNEQFF. The CDR3 DNA reads as TGCGCCAACAGTGTGGTTGCAGGCAATGAGCAGTTCTTC.

The table lists this clonotype with many counts. This chain uses TRBV6-5 with TRBJ2-3; no firm D call. Trimming stripped 0 bases from V and 5 bases from J, with 6 bases between. Per the germline V gene, CDR1 is MNHEY and CDR2 is SVGAGI. The CDR3 is made up of 13 amino acids. Here the CDR3 DNA reads TGTGCCAGCAGTTACTCTTCTCGAGATACGCAGTATTTT. Protein: CASSYSSRDTQYF.

With respect to this clonotype: A much bigger clone sits one base away, suggesting this may be a read error. The chain uses TRBV5-4 and TRBJ2-2; the D is unclear. V lost 0 bases to trimming and J lost 0 bases, with 12 bases between them. Germline V gene data show CDR1 as SGHNT and CDR2 as YYREEE (reference sequence). CDR3 size: 17 residues. The CDR3 nucleotides read TGTGCCAGCAGCTTGGATTGGCGTAAGGCGAACACCGGGGAGCTGTTTTTT. Protein sequence: CASSLDWRKANTGELFF.

This clonotype has a count of ten or more. This sequence joins TRBV19 and TRBJ1-6; D is uncertain. The CDR3 consists of 13 residues. V was trimmed by 9 bases and J by 6 bases, leaving 12 bases between them. The V gene's germline CDR1 is LNHDA and CDR2 SQIVND (reference sequence). As DNA, the CDR3 is TGTGCCAGCGTGGGTACGACTAATTCACCCCTCCACTTT. It translates to CASVGTTNSPLHF.

A remark on this clonotype: A junction boundary mismatches the germline segment, possibly from a read error. The chain couples TRBV7-3 to TRBJ2-2; TRBD2 matches at 11 bases. Per germline, CDR1 SGHTA and CDR2 FQGTGA. The CDR3 sequence is 16 residues long. This CDR3 is CASSLSTSGGIGELLF. The CDR3 DNA follows: TGTGCCAGCAGCCTCTCAACTAGCGGGGGAATCGGGGAGCTGCTTTTT.

This clonotype was recorded many times. This chain links TRBV16 with TRBJ1-2; unclear D gene. Per the germline V gene, CDR1 is KGHSY and CDR2 is FQNENV. The CDR3 runs 17 residues. Between the trimmed V and J ends, which lost 3 bases and 4 bases, there was a span of 21 bases. CDR3 DNA sequence: TGTGCCAGCAGCCAGATGATGGTCGTTAGAAAGACCTATGGCTACACCTTC. Translation gives CASSQMMVVRKTYGYTF.

This clonotype was seen many times. The gene calls are TRBV13 and TRBJ2-2, with D tentatively TRBD1 or TRBD2 (5 bases each). This CDR3 spans 14 amino acids. V lost 4 bases to trimming and J lost 11 bases, with 17 bases between them. In germline, CDR1 is PRHDT, CDR2 FYEKMQ (reference sequence). The CDR3 here is CASSSGHVRGELFF. The CDR3 DNA reads as TGTGCCAGCAGCTCGGGGCACGTTCGAGGAGAGCTGTTTTTT.

The table lists this clonotype with a few counts. A read error is possible here, since a much larger clone lies one base away. This chain joins TRBV15 and TRBJ1-5, with D maybe TRBD1 (5 bases). Germline loops: CDR1 LNHNV, CDR2 YYDKDF (reference sequence). This CDR3 has 16 residues. V shed 2 bases and J shed 9 bases, with 20 bases lying between them. CDR3 sequence (DNA): TGTGCCACCAGCAGAAATCTTGGCAGGGAGTTCGGGCCCCAGCATTTT. Translating gives CATSRNLGREFGPQHF.

This clonotype was picked up many times. V is TRBV30 and J is TRBJ2-5; 9 bases line up with TRBD2. With 7 bases clipped from V and 2 bases from J, the junction kept 17 bases outside the gene matches. The CDR3 runs 17 residues. The germline V gene encodes CDR1 GTSNPN and CDR2 SVGIG (reference sequence). The CDR3 DNA follows: TGTGCCTCAAACTGGTGGGTAGCGGGAGCACAGCAAGAGACCCAGTACTTC. This encodes CASNWWVAGAQQETQYF.

This clonotype was recorded at least ten times. CDR3 sequence: CASRRPGGPYNEQFF. The CDR3 region has the DNA TGTGCCAGTAGAAGACCGGGAGGGCCCTACAATGAGCAGTTCTTC. The rearrangement joins TRBV19 to TRBJ2-1; 8 positions agree with TRBD2. This CDR3 has 15 residues. V trimming: 6 bases; J trimming: 2 bases; junction bases outside the gene matches: 6. Germline V lookup: CDR1 LNHDA, CDR2 SQIVND (reference sequence).

This clonotype was counted at least ten times. This chain connects TRBV19 to TRBJ1-1; D call uncertain. V was pared by 7 bases and J by 6 bases, with 15 bases between. Per germline, CDR1 LNHDA and CDR2 SQIVND (reference sequence). There are 13 residues in the CDR3. The CDR3 DNA sequence: TGTGCCAGTATATCCCCCTGGGAGGCTGAAGCTTTCTTT. This encodes CASISPWEAEAFF.

Concerning this clonotype: With a far larger clone one base away, a read error is the likely cause. The chain has TRBV20-1 and TRBJ2-4, with a possible D match to TRBD2 (5 bases). The DNA end favors TRBJ2-5, so the J call may be wrong. The CDR3 extends over 15 amino acids. CDR1 is DFQATT, CDR2 SNEGSKA, per germline (reference sequence). CDR3 coding DNA: TGCAGTGCTAACGAGGACTCGTACACTCTAGGGACCCAGTACTTC. It encodes CSANEDSYTLGTQYF.

On this clonotype itself: At one boundary the junction diverges from the germline segment, which might be a read error. The rearrangement uses TRBV28 and TRBJ2-3, with TRBD2 matching over 12 bases. Germline assignment: CDR1 MDHEN and CDR2 SYDVKM. The CDR3 runs 17 residues. The CDR3 DNA reads TGTGCCAGCAGTGCGCGCCGACTAGCGGGAGAATCAGATACGAAGTATTTT. This gives the protein CASSARRLAGESDTKYF.

Many counts were recorded for this clonotype. V gene TRBV11-1 combines with J gene TRBJ2-7; D unresolved. The DNA end is more similar to TRBJ2-5, so the J call may be wrong. This CDR3 is built from 13 residues. CDR1 SGHAT and CDR2 FQDESV come from the germline V gene (reference sequence). The CDR3 loop is CASSPRTEETQYF. The CDR3 nucleotides read TGTGCCAGCAGCCCAAGGACGGAAGAGACCCAGTACTTC.

As regards this clonotype: A single base separates this from a much larger clone, so it may be a read error. This chain connects TRBV18 to TRBJ1-1; D gene ambiguous. This CDR3 spans 13 amino acids. Germline V CDR1 and CDR2: KGHSH, LQKENI. The CDR3 nucleotides read TGTGCCGGCTCACCTCCGGCAAACACTGAAGCTTTCTTT. Protein product: CAGSPPANTEAFF. Variable domain in full (rest from reference TRBV18 and TRBJ1-1): NAGVMQNPRHLVRRRGQEARLRCSPMKGHSHVYWYRQLPEEGLKFMVYLQKENIIDESGMPKERFSAEFPKEGPSILRIQQVVRGDSAAYFCAGSPPANTEAFFGQGTRLTVV.

This clonotype was seen ten or more times. This sequence joins TRBV19 and TRBJ2-5, with D maybe TRBD2 (6 bases). V was clipped by 7 bases and J by 1 base, with 19 bases between them. CDR3 size: 16 residues. Germline assignment: CDR1 LNHDA and CDR2 SQIVND (reference sequence). The CDR3 is CASNVGVGGTQETQYF. The CDR3 DNA follows: TGTGCCAGTAACGTGGGAGTGGGAGGAACCCAAGAGACCCAGTACTTC.

This clonotype was detected ten times or more. This chain uses TRBV12-3 or TRBV12-4 with TRBJ1-2; no definite D call. The CDR3 length is 17 residues. Trimming took 5 bases from V and 4 from J, leaving 23 bases between them. CDR3 sequence (DNA): TGTGCCAGCAGTCGTAAATCCAGCTTCCGAAAGACCTATGGCTACACCTTC. It yields the protein CASSRKSSFRKTYGYTF.

This clonotype appeared many times. This chain links TRBV29-1 with TRBJ2-7; D is perhaps TRBD1 (6 bases). V gave up 4 bases and J gave up 0 bases, with 13 bases separating them. This CDR3 is 14 amino acids long. The germline CDR1 and CDR2 sequences are SQVTM and ANQGSEA. The CDR3 here is CSVVYGTSSYEQYF. The CDR3 DNA reads as TGCAGCGTTGTCTACGGGACATCCTCCTACGAGCAGTACTTC.

This clonotype was counted at least ten times. The V gene is TRBV5-1, the J gene TRBJ1-2; TRBD1 agrees at 9 bases. Germline lookup yields CDR1 SGHRS and CDR2 YFSETQ. This CDR3 has 14 residues. V lost 3 bases and J lost 4; bases outside the gene matches: 4. The CDR3 DNA reads TGCGCCAGCAGCTCACAGGGGGCAAGCTATGGCTACACCTTC. It is translated as CASSSQGASYGYTF. The variable domain in full, completed from reference TRBV5-1 and TRBJ1-2, reads KAGVTQTPRYLIKTRGQQVTLSCSPISGHRSVSWYQQTPGQGLQFLFEYFSETQRNKGNFPGRFSGRQFSNSRSEMNVSTLELGDSALYLCASSSQGASYGYTFGSGTRLTVV.

The CDR3 loop is CASSPVAGLAGTQYF. In DNA, the CDR3 is TGTGCCAGCAGTCCCGTCGCGGGACTAGCTGGGACCCAGTACTTC. J is TRBJ2-5 and V is TRBV2; 9 positions match TRBD2. Germline V gene sequence: CDR1 SNHLY, CDR2 FYNNEI. V shed 5 bases and J 7 bases; nucleotides not matched to a gene: 11. CDR3 size: 15 residues. The complete variable domain, with remaining parts taken from reference TRBV2 and TRBJ2-5, reads EPEVTQTPSHQVTQMGQEVILRCVPISNHLYFYWYRQILGQKVEFLVSFYNNEISEKSEIFDDQFSVERPDGSNFTLKIRSTKLEDSAMYFCASSPVAGLAGTQYFGPGTRLLVL.